Listed below are T cell receptor beta chains from one sample, sequenced in a study of Graves' ophthalmopathy and Graves' hyperthyroidism. TCRdb re-analysed the multiplex PCR reads in MiXCR, keeping a single row per CDR3 protein. The top ten clones hold 4.5% to 6% of a sample with under 200,000 distinct CDR3 sequences, less than 45% of them seen once. Sequenced input: peripheral blood. The receptors stem from a woman aged 40-49 years with Graves' ophthalmopathy. CDR3s include the opening cysteine and the closing phenylalanine or tryptophan. D genes are given only for firm matches. Where a row states a size, it is once, few, many or the class of an expanded clone; other rows omit it.

V gene	J gene	clone size	D gene	CDR3 protein	CDR3 DNA
TRBV10-3	TRBJ1-5	.	.	CAISERESPQHF	TGTGCCATCAGTGAGAGGGAGTCTCCCCAGCATTTT
TRBV5-1	TRBJ2-7	many	TRBD2	CASSLAGTSGSKIDPVYEQYF	TGCGCCAGCAGCTTGGCCGGGACTAGCGGGAGTAAGATCGACCCCGTCTACGAGCAGTACTTC
TRBV6-5	TRBJ1-1	many	.	CASQGPETEAFF	TGTGCCAGCCAGGGGCCGGAGACTGAAGCTTTCTTT
TRBV27	TRBJ1-2	many	TRBD1	CASGKDRVANYGYTF	TGTGCCAGCGGTAAAGACAGGGTCGCTAACTATGGCTACACCTTC
TRBV7-9	TRBJ1-5	.	.	CASSSLDQPQHF	TGTGCCAGCAGCTCCCTTGATCAGCCCCAGCATTTT
TRBV10-3	TRBJ1-3	many	TRBD1	CAISEPYPGTGAGNTIYF	TGTGCCATCAGTGAGCCCTACCCAGGGACAGGGGCTGGAAACACCATATATTTT
TRBV12-3/TRBV12-4	TRBJ1-2	.	.	CASAFSNYGYTF	TGTGCCAGCGCGTTTAGTAACTATGGCTACACCTTC
TRBV19	TRBJ1-1	.	.	CASRVGDFGKTEAFF	TGTGCCAGCAGGGTAGGGGACTTCGGAAAGACTGAAGCTTTCTTT
TRBV6-5	TRBJ2-5	many	TRBD2	CASSSIPAGGKETQYF	TGTGCCAGCAGTTCTATCCCAGCGGGGGGCAAAGAGACCCAGTACTTC
TRBV19	TRBJ1-1	many	.	CASSPPWNTEAFF	TGTGCCAGTAGTCCCCCATGGAACACTGAAGCTTTCTTT
TRBV27	TRBJ2-7	.	TRBD1	CASRRGQAPPDEQYF	TGTGCCAGCAGGAGGGGGCAGGCACCGCCCGACGAGCAGTACTTC
TRBV4-1	TRBJ1-5	many	.	CASSLNTGTNQPQHF	TGCGCCAGCAGCCTTAACACAGGTACCAATCAGCCCCAGCATTTT
TRBV19	TRBJ1-2	.	TRBD1	CASSETGGFGYTF	TGTGCCAGTAGCGAGACAGGGGGCTTTGGCTACACCTTC
TRBV14	TRBJ2-2	.	.	CASSQVGGSGTGELFF	TGTGCCAGCAGCCAAGTTGGAGGAAGTGGAACCGGGGAGCTGTTTTTT
TRBV11-3	TRBJ1-1	many	.	CASSSSLQVLNTEAFF	TGTGCCAGCAGCTCGAGTCTCCAGGTCTTAAACACTGAAGCTTTCTTT
TRBV20-1	TRBJ2-7	.	.	CSARDIDSSYEQYF	TGCAGTGCTAGAGATATAGACAGCTCCTACGAGCAGTACTTC
TRBV6-5	TRBJ2-5	.	.	CASSTRTQETQYF	TGTGCCAGCAGTACTAGGACTCAAGAGACCCAGTACTTC
TRBV6-5	TRBJ2-6	many	.	CASSYGRPSGANVLTF	TGTGCCAGCAGTTACGGCCGTCCGTCTGGGGCCAACGTCCTGACTTTC
TRBV7-2	TRBJ2-5	many	.	CASRGGDNVYQETQYF	TGTGCCAGCAGGGGGGGGGACAACGTGTACCAAGAGACCCAGTACTTC
TRBV9	TRBJ1-1	.	.	CASSVGWGALDEAFF	TGTGCCAGCAGCGTAGGGTGGGGGGCGCTTGATGAAGCTTTCTTT
TRBV2	TRBJ2-4	many	.	CASSESVDAEYF	TGTGCCAGCAGTGAGAGTGTAGACGCGGAATACTTC
TRBV28	TRBJ2-7	.	.	CATRGGVQVYEQYF	TGTGCCACAAGGGGGGGCGTGCAAGTCTACGAGCAGTACTTC
TRBV6-2/TRBV6-3	TRBJ1-2	few	.	CASRRGASASNYGYTF	TGTGCCAGCAGGAGGGGGGCGTCGGCCTCTAACTATGGCTACACCTTC
TRBV6-4	TRBJ2-5	.	.	CASSEVRSGHTYF	TGTGCCAGCAGTGAAGTGCGGTCAGGTCATACGTACTTC
TRBV28	TRBJ1-2	.	TRBD1	CASSFRQGHGYTF	TGTGCCAGCAGTTTTAGACAGGGACATGGCTACACCTTC
TRBV12-3/TRBV12-4	TRBJ2-5	.	.	CASSLIAETQYF	TGTGCCAGCAGTTTAATTGCGGAGACCCAGTACTTC
TRBV2	TRBJ2-2	many	.	CASSGTGGGSGELFF	TGTGCCAGCAGTGGAACAGGGGGAGGGTCCGGGGAGCTGTTTTTT
TRBV2	TRBJ1-5	.	.	CASSVTANQPQHF	TGTGCCAGCAGTGTGACAGCGAATCAGCCCCAGCATTTT
TRBV12-3/TRBV12-4	TRBJ2-5	many	TRBD2	CASTPGGETQYF	TGTGCCAGCACTCCGGGGGGGGAGACCCAGTACTTC
TRBV7-2	TRBJ1-1	many	.	CASSVNRGGTEAFF	TGTGCCAGCAGCGTGAACCGGGGAGGCACTGAAGCTTTCTTT
TRBV6-5	TRBJ2-5	.	.	CASSYSNPQETQYF	TGTGCCAGCAGTTACTCGAACCCTCAAGAGACCCAGTACTTC
TRBV11-2	TRBJ2-5	.	.	CASSLGPGPQGAQYF	TGTGCCAGCAGCTTAGGGCCGGGTCCCCAAGGGGCCCAGTACTTC
TRBV7-2	TRBJ1-1	.	.	CASSYQGKGTEAFF	TGTGCCAGCAGCTACCAGGGGAAGGGCACTGAAGCTTTCTTT
TRBV19	TRBJ1-5	many	.	CASSIRRDGQPQHF	TGTGCCAGTAGTATAAGAAGGGATGGACAGCCCCAGCATTTT
TRBV28	TRBJ2-5	.	TRBD1	CASSLGKGGSQETQYF	TGTGCCAGCAGTTTAGGAAAAGGGGGCTCCCAAGAGACCCAGTACTTC